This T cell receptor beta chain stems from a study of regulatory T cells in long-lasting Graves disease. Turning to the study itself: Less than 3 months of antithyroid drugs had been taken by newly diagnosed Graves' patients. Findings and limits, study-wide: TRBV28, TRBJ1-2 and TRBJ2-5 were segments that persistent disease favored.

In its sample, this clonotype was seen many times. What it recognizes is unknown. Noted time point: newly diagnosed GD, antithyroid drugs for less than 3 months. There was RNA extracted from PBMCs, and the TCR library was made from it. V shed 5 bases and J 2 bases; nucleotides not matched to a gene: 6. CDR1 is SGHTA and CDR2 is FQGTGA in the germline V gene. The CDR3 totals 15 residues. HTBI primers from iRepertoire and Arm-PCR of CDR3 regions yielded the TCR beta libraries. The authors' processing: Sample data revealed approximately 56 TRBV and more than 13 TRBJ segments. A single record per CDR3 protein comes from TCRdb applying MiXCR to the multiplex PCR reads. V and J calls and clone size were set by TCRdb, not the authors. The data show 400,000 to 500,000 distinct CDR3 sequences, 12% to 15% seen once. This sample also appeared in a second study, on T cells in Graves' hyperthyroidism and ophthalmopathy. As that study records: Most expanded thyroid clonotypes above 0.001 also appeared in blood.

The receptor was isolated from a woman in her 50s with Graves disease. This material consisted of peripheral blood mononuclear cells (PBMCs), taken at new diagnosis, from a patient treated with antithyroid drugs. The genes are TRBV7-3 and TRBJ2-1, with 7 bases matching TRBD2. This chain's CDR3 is CASSDPGLPYNEQFF. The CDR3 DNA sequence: TGTGCCAGCAGCGATCCGGGACTACCCTACAATGAGCAGTTCTTC.